This note documents a single TCR beta chain sequence. Its antigen is as yet unknown. These data are taken from a study of T cell repertoires in cytomegalovirus infection. The wider study: Recently described HLA-C-restricted plus well-studied HLA-B-restricted CMV epitopes were used. Public TCR beta signatures marked donors with CMV infection and the matching HLA.

General study findings and limits: Summed frequency of shared TCR beta families picked out CMV carriers who also had the relevant HLA. Clonotype analysis showed dominance of the ex vivo response by HLA-C-restricted CMV-specific TCR beta clonotypes.

TCRdb called the reads again in MiXCR, with one record for every CDR3 protein. The repertoire holds fewer than 200,000 distinct CDR3 sequences, with about 22% as singletons. This CDR3 spans 13 amino acids. V gave up 3 bases and J gave up 5 bases, with 11 bases separating them. This sequence joins TRBV12-3 or TRBV12-4 and TRBJ2-7, with a weak D call TRBD2 (5 bases). The clonotype comes from a human donor in good health (CMV status not recorded). Some clones in this sample may be carry-over from other donors' samples. The specimen comprised CD8+ T cells from cultured PBMCs, sampled from culture after CMV antigen stimulation. CDR3 sequence: CASSLAGINEQYF. DNA of the CDR3: TGTGCCAGCAGTTTGGCCGGGATCAACGAGCAGTACTTC.